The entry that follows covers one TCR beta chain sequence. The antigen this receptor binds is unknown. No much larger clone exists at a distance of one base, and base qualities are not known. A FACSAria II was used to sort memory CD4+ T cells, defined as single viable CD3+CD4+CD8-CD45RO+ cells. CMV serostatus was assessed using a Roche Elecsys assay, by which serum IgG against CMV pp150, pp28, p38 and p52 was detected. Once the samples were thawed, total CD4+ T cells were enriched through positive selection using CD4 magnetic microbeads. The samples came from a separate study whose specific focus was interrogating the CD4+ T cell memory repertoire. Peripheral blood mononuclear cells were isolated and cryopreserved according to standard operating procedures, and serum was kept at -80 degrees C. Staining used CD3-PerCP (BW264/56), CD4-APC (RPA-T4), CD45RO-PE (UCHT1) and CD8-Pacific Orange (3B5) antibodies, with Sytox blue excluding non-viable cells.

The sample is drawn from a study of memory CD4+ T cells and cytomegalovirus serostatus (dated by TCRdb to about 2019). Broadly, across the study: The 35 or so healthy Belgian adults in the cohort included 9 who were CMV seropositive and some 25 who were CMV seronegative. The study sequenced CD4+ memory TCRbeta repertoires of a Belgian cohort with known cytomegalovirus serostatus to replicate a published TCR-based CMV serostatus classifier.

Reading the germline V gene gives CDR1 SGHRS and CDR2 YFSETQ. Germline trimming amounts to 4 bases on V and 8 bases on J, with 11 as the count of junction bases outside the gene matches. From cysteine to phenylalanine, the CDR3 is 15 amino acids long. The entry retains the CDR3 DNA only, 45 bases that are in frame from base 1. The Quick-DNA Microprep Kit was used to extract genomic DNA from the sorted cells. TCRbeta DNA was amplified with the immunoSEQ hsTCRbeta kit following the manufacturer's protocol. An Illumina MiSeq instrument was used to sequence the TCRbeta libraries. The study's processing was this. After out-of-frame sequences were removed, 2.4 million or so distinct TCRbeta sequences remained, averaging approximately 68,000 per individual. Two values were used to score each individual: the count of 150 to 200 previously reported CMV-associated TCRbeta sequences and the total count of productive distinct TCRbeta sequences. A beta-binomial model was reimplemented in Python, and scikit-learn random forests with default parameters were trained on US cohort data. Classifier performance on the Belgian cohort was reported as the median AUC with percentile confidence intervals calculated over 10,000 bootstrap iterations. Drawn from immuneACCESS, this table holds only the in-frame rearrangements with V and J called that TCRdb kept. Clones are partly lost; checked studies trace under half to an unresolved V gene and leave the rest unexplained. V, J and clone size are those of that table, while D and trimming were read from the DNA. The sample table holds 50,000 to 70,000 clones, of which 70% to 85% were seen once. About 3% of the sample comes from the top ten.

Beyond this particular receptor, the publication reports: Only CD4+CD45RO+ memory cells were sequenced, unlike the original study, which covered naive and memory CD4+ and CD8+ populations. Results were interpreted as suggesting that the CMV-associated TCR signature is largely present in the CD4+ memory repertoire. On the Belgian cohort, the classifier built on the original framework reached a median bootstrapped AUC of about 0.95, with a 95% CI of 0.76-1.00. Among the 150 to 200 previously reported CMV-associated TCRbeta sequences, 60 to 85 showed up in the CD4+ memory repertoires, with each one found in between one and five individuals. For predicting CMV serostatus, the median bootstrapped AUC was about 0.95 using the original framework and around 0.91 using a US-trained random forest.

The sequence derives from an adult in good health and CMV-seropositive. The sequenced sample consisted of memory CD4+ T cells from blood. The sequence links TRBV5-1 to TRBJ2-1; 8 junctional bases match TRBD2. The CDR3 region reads CASSHSGVGGDEQFF. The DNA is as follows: TGCGCCAGCAGCCATAGCGGGGTGGGGGGCGATGAGCAGTTCTTC.